This T cell receptor beta chain is from a study of T-cell reconstitution after alpha-beta-depleted transplantation in children. General study results and limits: The study reportedly traced alpha-beta T cells about two months after transplant to several hundred expanded graft clones. Surviving recipient T cells and intrathymic progenitors accounted for some patients' high TCRbeta diversity at day 60. Most T-cell counts and diversity one year after the transplant came from T cells that were newly produced.

CDR1 and CDR2 (germline): SGHVS, FQNEAQ. This CDR3 has 14 residues. V lost 2 bases to trimming and J lost 7 bases; unmatched junction nucleotides: 5. This clonotype showed up just a few times. What it binds is not known. A TCRbeta library incorporating unique molecular identifiers was prepared. TCRdb re-derived calls from the PCR reads in MiXCR, one entry per CDR3 protein. This repertoire shows around 76,000 distinct CDR3 sequences, about a sixth found once; its top ten account for less than 60%. This sample comprised PBMCs, mostly from graft donor cells, obtained 360 days after TCRalphabeta/CD19-depleted stem cell transplant. The source of this sequence is a male patient between 2 and 15 years old who had a stem cell transplant for acute lymphoblastic leukemia, so the T cells may come from the graft donor. V and J are TRBV7-8 and TRBJ1-5; 7 nucleotides match TRBD1. The CDR3: CASSLQGGEQPQHF. The CDR3 DNA reads TGTGCCAGCAGCTTACAGGGGGGCGAGCAGCCCCAGCATTTT.